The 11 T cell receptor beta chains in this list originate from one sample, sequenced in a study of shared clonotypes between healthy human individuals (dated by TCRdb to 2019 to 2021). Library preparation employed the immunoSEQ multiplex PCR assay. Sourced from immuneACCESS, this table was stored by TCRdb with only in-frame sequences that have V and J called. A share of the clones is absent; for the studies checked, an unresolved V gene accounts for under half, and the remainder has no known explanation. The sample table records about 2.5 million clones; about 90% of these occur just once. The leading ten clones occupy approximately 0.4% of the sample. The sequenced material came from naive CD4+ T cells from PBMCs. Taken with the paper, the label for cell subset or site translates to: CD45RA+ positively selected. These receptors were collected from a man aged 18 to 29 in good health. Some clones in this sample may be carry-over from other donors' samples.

This chain's CDR3 is CASSLTGGSYNEQFF. In DNA form, the CDR3 reads TGTGCCAGCAGTCTTACGGGCGGATCCTACAATGAGCAGTTCTTC. The chain couples TRBV2 to TRBJ2-1; D not certain. Germline assignment: CDR1 SNHLY and CDR2 FYNNEI. With 5 bases removed from V and 1 base from J, the gap between germline ends came to 12 bases. The CDR3 runs 15 residues.

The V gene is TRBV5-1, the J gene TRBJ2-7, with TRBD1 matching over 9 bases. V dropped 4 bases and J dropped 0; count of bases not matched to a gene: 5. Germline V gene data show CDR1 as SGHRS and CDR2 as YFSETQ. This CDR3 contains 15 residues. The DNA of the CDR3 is TGCGCCAGCAGCGGGCCGACAGGGGGCTCCTACGAGCAGTACTTC. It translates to CASSGPTGGSYEQYF.

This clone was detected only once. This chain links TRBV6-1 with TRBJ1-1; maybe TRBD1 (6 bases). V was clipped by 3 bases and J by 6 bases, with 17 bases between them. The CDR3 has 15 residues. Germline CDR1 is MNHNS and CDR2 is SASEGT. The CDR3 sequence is CASSDPGQIRAEAFF. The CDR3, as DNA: TGTGCCAGCAGTGATCCGGGACAAATAAGGGCTGAAGCTTTCTTT.

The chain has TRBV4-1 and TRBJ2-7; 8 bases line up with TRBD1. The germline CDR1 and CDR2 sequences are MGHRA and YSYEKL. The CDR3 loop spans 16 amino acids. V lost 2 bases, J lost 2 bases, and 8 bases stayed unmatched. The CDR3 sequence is CASSQHPGTGAYEQYF. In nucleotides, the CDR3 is TGCGCCAGCAGCCAACACCCCGGGACAGGAGCCTACGAGCAGTACTTC.

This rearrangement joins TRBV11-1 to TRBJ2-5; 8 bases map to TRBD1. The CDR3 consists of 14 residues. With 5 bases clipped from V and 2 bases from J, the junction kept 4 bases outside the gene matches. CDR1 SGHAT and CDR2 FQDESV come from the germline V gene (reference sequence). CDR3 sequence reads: CASSVRDRQETQYF. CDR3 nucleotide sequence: TGTGCCAGCAGCGTCCGGGACAGGCAAGAGACCCAGTACTTC.

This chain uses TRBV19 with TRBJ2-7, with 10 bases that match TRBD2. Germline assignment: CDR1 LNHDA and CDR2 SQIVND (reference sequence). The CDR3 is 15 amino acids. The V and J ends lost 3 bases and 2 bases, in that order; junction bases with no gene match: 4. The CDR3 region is CASSISSGRAYEQYF. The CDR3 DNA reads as TGTGCCAGTAGTATCTCCAGCGGGAGGGCCTACGAGCAGTACTTC.

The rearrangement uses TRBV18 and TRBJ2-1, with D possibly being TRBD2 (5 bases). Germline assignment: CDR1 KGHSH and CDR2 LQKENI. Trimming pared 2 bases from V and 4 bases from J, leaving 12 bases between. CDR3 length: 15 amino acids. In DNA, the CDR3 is TGTGCCAGCTCACCAGGGCGGCTAGCTTACAATGAGCAGTTCTTC. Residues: CASSPGRLAYNEQFF.

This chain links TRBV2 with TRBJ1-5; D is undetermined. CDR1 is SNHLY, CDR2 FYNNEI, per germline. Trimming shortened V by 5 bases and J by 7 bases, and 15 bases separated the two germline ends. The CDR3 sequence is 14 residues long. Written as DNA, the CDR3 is TGTGCCAGCAGTACGACTGATACCTTACAGCCCCAGCATTTT. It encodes CASSTTDTLQPQHF.

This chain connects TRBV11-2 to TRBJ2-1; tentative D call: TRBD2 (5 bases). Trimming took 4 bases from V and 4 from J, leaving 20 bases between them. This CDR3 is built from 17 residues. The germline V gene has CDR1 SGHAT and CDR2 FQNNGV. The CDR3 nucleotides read TGTGCCAGCAGCTCCGGACTTGCAGCCCCACCTTACAATGAGCAGTTCTTC. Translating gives CASSSGLAAPPYNEQFF. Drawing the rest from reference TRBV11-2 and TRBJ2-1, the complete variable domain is EAGVAQSPRYKIIEKRQSVAFWCNPISGHATLYWYQQILGQGPKLLIQFQNNGVVDDSQLPKDRFSAERLKGVDSTLKIQPAKLEDSAVYLCASSSGLAAPPYNEQFFGPGTRLTVL.

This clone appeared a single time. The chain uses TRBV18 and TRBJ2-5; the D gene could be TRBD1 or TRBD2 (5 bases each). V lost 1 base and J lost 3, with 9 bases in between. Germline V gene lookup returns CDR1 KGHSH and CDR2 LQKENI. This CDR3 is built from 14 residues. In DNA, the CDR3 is TGTGCCAGCTCACCACGGGACCAAGAAGAGACCCAGTACTTC. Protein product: CASSPRDQEETQYF.

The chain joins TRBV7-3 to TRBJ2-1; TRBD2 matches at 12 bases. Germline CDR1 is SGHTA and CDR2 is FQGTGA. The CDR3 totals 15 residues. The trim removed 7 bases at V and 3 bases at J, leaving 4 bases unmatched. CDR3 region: CASTPTSGSYNEQFF. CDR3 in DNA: TGTGCCAGCACCCCGACTAGCGGGAGCTACAATGAGCAGTTCTTC. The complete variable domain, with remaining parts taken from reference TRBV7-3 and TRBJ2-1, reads GAGVSQTPSNKVTEKGKYVELRCDPISGHTALYWYRQSLGQGPEFLIYFQGTGAADDSGLPNDRFFAVRPEGSVSTLKIQRTERGDSAVYLCASTPTSGSYNEQFFGPGTRLTVL.